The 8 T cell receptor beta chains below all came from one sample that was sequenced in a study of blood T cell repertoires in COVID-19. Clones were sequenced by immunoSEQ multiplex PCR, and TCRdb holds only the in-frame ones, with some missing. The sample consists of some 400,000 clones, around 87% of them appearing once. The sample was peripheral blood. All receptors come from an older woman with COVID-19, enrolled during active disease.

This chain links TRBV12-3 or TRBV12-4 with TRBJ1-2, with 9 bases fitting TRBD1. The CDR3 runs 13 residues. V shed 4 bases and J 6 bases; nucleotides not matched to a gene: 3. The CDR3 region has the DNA TGTGCCAGCAGTTCACAGGGGGCGAATGGCTACACCTTC. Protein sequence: CASSSQGANGYTF.

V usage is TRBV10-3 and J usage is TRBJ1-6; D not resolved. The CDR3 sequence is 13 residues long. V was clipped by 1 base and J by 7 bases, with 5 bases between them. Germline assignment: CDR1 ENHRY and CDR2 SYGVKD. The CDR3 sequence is CAISEWPNSPLHF. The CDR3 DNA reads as TGTGCCATCAGTGAGTGGCCCAATTCACCCCTCCACTTT.

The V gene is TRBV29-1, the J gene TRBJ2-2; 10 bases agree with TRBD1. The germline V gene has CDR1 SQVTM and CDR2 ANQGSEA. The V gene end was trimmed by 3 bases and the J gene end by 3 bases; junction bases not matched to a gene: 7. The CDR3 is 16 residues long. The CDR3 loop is CSVEAGQGVDTGELFF. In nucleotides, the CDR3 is TGCAGCGTTGAGGCCGGACAGGGGGTCGACACCGGGGAGCTGTTTTTT.

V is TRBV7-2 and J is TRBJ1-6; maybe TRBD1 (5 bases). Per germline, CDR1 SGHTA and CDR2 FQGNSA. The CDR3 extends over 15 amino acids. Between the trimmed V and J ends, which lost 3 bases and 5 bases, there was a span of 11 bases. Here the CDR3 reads CASSLGEANNSPLHF. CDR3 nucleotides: TGTGCCAGCAGCTTGGGGGAGGCCAATAATTCACCCCTCCACTTT.

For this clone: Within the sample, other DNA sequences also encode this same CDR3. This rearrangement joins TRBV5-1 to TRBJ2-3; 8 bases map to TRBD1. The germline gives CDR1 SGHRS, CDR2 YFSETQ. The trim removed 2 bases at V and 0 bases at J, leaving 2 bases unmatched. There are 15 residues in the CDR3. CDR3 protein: CASSFGTGSTDTQYF. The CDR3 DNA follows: TGCGCCAGCAGCTTTGGGACAGGAAGCACAGATACGCAGTATTTT.

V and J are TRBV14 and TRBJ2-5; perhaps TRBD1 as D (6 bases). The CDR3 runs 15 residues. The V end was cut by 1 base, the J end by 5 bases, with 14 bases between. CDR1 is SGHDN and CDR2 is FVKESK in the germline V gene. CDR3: CASSQVQGKGETQYF. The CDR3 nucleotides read TGTGCCAGCAGCCAAGTTCAGGGGAAGGGGGAGACCCAGTACTTC.

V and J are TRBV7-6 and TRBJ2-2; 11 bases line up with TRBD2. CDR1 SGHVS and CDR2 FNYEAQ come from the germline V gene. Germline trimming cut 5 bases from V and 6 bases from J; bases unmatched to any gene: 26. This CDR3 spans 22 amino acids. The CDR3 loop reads CASSPVRLAGGLTLTGAGELFF. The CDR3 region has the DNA TGTGCCAGCAGCCCAGTTCGGCTAGCGGGGGGCTTAACCCTCACCGGGGCCGGGGAGCTGTTTTTT.

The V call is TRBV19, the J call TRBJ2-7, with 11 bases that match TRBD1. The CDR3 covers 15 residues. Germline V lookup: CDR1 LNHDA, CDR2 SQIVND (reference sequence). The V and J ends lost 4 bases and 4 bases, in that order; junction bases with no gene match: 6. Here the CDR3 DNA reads TGTGCCAGTAGTACCGCGGACAGGGGGCCGTACGAGCAGTACTTC. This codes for CASSTADRGPYEQYF.